The rows below give T cell receptor beta chains drawn from one sample of a study of blood T cell repertoires in COVID-19. Some clones are missing from TCRdb's copy, which holds only in-frame ones; the method was immunoSEQ multiplex PCR. Among 200,000 to 250,000 clones, 82% were seen once, and the ten largest hold approximately 7.6%. Sequences were obtained from peripheral blood. These receptors all come from a woman of 80 years or more with COVID-19, enrolled during active disease. Each CDR3 is given with its conserved first and last residue. The order of the fields is CDR3 length, V gene, D gene, J gene, clone size, CDR3 protein, CDR3 DNA. A D gene is named only where the DNA matches it firmly. Only part of the rows carry a size: once, few, many, or a class if the clone is expanded.

14	TRBV2	.	TRBJ1-1	.	CASSRTVMNTEAFF	TGTGCCAGCAGCCGGACAGTCATGAACACTGAAGCTTTCTTT
15	TRBV6-2/TRBV6-3	.	TRBJ2-7	.	CASTPAGAASYEQYF	TGTGCCAGCACCCCTGCTGGGGCCGCATCCTACGAGCAGTACTTC
14	TRBV3-1/TRBV3-2	.	TRBJ1-1	.	CASSHQRAHTEAFF	TGTGCCAGCAGCCATCAGCGGGCGCACACTGAAGCTTTCTTT
15	TRBV4-1	TRBD1	TRBJ1-2	.	CASSQGGTGSHGYTF	TGCGCCAGCAGCCAGGGGGGGACAGGGAGTCATGGCTACACCTTC
15	TRBV28	.	TRBJ1-3	.	CASSPLGSLGNTIYF	TGTGCCAGCAGTCCCCTCGGGAGCCTTGGAAACACCATATATTTT
14	TRBV30	.	TRBJ1-2	.	CAWSARRLTSGYTF	TGTGCCTGGAGTGCCCGCCGCCTGACAAGCGGCTACACCTTC
15	TRBV19	TRBD1	TRBJ1-5	.	CASIGTAHSNQPQHF	TGTGCCAGTATCGGGACAGCTCATAGCAATCAGCCCCAGCATTTT
10	TRBV20-1	.	TRBJ1-2	.	CSAGEGGYTF	TGCAGTGCCGGGGAGGGAGGCTACACCTTC
16	TRBV6-1	TRBD1	TRBJ1-3	once	CASSAYAGTGVNTIYF	TGTGCCAGCAGTGCCTACGCCGGGACAGGGGTTAACACCATATATTTT
16	TRBV3-1/TRBV3-2	.	TRBJ1-4	.	CASSQDGRGNNEKLFF	TGTGCCAGCAGCCAAGACGGGCGAGGGAATAATGAAAAACTGTTTTTT
13	TRBV6-5	.	TRBJ2-3	.	CASRPGSTDTQYF	TGTGCCAGCAGACCAGGGTCCACAGATACGCAGTATTTT
15	TRBV4-1	TRBD2	TRBJ2-1	.	CASSPLSGRGDEQFF	TGCGCCAGCAGCCCGCTAAGCGGGAGGGGAGATGAGCAGTTCTTC
13	TRBV28	.	TRBJ1-4	.	CASAPGANEKLFF	TGTGCCAGTGCCCCGGGTGCTAATGAAAAACTGTTTTTT
15	TRBV27	.	TRBJ1-6	.	CASRPVVGRASPLHF	TGTGCCAGCAGGCCCGTCGTCGGGAGGGCTTCACCCCTCCACTTT
17	TRBV7-2	.	TRBJ1-5	.	CASSLERGRNSNQPQHF	TGTGCCAGCAGCTTAGAACGCGGGCGAAACAGCAATCAGCCCCAGCATTTT
12	TRBV3-1/TRBV3-2	.	TRBJ2-2	.	CASSQAGLELFF	TGTGCCAGCAGCCAAGCAGGGCTGGAGCTGTTTTTT
14	TRBV5-5	TRBD1	TRBJ2-2	.	CASREQGSGGELFF	TGTGCCAGCAGGGAACAGGGGTCTGGCGGGGAGCTGTTTTTT
14	TRBV3-1/TRBV3-2	TRBD1	TRBJ1-6	.	CASSQRGGDSPLHF	TGTGCCAGCAGCCAGCGAGGGGGCGATTCACCCCTCCACTTT
14	TRBV7-2	.	TRBJ1-1	.	CASSLHREATEAFF	TGTGCCAGCAGCTTACACCGGGAGGCCACTGAAGCTTTCTTT
21	TRBV7-8	TRBD1	TRBJ2-3	.	CASSPRHRDRSLRTTTDTQYF	TGTGCCAGCAGCCCGCGCCACCGGGACAGGAGTCTTCGAACAACCACAGATACGCAGTATTTT
14	TRBV5-1	TRBD1	TRBJ1-2	.	CASSPRTGSYGYTF	TGCGCCAGCAGCCCCCGGACAGGGAGCTATGGCTACACCTTC
14	TRBV9	.	TRBJ1-1	.	CASSFTTANTEAFF	TGTGCCAGCAGCTTTACGACAGCGAACACTGAAGCTTTCTTT
11	TRBV20-1	TRBD2	TRBJ2-7	.	CRAGDRYEQYF	TGCAGGGCGGGGGACCGCTACGAGCAGTACTTC
13	TRBV12-3/TRBV12-4	TRBD1	TRBJ1-5	.	CASTLTGAQPQHF	TGTGCCAGCACTCTGACAGGGGCTCAGCCCCAGCATTTT
14	TRBV27	TRBD1	TRBJ1-4	.	CASSREGAREKLFF	TGTGCCAGCAGTCGCGAGGGGGCTCGTGAAAAACTGTTTTTT
16	TRBV7-6	TRBD2	TRBJ2-1	.	CASSLTTSAVYNEQFF	TGTGCCAGCAGCTTAACTACTAGCGCAGTTTACAATGAGCAGTTCTTC
13	TRBV6-4	TRBD1	TRBJ1-5	.	CASSVDRDQPQHF	TGTGCCAGCAGCGTCGACAGGGATCAGCCCCAGCATTTT
12	TRBV3-1/TRBV3-2	.	TRBJ1-2	few	CASSPGQRVNTF	TGTGCCAGCAGCCCCGGACAGCGTGTCAACACCTTC